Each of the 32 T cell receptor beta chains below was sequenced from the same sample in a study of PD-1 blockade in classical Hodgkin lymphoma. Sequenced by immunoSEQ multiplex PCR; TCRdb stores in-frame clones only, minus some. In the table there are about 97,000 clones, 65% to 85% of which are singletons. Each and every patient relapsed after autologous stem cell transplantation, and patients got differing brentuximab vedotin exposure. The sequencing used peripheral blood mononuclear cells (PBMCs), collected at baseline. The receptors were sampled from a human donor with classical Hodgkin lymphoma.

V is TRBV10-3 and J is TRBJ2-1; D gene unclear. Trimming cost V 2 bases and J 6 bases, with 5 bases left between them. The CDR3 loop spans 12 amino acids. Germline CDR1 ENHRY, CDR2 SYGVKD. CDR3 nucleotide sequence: TGTGCCATCAGTGAGCCGTCCAATGAGCAGTTCTTC. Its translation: CAISEPSNEQFF.

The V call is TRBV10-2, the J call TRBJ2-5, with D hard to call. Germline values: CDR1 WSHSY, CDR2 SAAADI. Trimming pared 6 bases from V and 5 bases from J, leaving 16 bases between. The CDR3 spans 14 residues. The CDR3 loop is CASRALSPAETQYF. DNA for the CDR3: TGCGCCAGCAGGGCTCTTTCTCCGGCGGAGACCCAGTACTTC.

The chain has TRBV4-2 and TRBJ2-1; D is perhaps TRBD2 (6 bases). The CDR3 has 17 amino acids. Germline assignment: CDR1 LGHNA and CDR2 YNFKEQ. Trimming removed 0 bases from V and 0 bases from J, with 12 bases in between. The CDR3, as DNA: TGTGCCAGCAGCCAAGATATTACTAGCTCCTCCTACAATGAGCAGTTCTTC. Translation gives CASSQDITSSSYNEQFF.

DNA of the CDR3: TGTGCCAGCAGCTTAGTGGTGGGAGTAAACACCGGGGAGCTGTTTTTT. Translated: CASSLVVGVNTGELFF. J is TRBJ2-2 and V is TRBV7-2; the D gene is possibly TRBD2 (5 bases). V lost 1 base to trimming and J lost 2 bases, with 11 bases between them. Germline assignment: CDR1 SGHTA and CDR2 FQGNSA. The CDR3 is 16 amino acids.

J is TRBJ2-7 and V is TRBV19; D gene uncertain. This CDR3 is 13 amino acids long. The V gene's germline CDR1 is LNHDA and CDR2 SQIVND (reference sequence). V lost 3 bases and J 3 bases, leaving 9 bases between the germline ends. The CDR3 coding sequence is TGTGCCAGTAGTATCGGCCTAGACTACGAGCAGTACTTC. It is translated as CASSIGLDYEQYF. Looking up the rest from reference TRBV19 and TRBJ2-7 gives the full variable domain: DGGITQSPKYLFRKEGQNVTLSCEQNLNHDAMYWYRQDPGQGLRLIYYSQIVNDFQKGDIAEGYSVSREKKESFPLTVTSAQKNPTAFYLCASSIGLDYEQYFGPGTRLTVT.

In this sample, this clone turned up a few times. CDR3 DNA: TGTGCCAGCAGCGGGACTGTTGGGGACAATCAGCCCCAGCATTTT. This codes for CASSGTVGDNQPQHF. The V gene is TRBV7-9, the J gene TRBJ1-5; D might be TRBD1 (5 bases). The CDR3 is 15 amino acids. Germline lookup yields CDR1 SEHNR and CDR2 FQNEAQ (reference sequence). V was trimmed by 5 bases and J by 3 bases, leaving 14 bases between them.

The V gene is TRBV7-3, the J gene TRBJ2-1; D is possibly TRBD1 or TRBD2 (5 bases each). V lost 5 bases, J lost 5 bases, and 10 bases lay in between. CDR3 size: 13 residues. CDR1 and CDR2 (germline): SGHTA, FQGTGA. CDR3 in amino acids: CASSLGTHNEQFF. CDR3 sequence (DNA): TGTGCCAGCAGCCTCGGGACCCACAATGAGCAGTTCTTC. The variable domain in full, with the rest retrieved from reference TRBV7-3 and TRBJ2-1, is GAGVSQTPSNKVTEKGKYVELRCDPISGHTALYWYRQSLGQGPEFLIYFQGTGAADDSGLPNDRFFAVRPEGSVSTLKIQRTERGDSAVYLCASSLGTHNEQFFGPGTRLTVL.

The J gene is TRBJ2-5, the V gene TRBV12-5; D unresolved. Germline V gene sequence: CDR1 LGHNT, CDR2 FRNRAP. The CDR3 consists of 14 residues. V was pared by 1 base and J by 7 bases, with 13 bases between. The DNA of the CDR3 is TGTGCTAGTGGTTTGGGACGGCCTGATGGGACCCAGTACTTC. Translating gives CASGLGRPDGTQYF.

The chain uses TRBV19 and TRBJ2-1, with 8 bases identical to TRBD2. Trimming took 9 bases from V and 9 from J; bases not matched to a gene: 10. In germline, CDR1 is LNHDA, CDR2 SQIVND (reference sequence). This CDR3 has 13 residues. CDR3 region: CASQNHGGGEQFF. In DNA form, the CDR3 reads TGTGCCAGCCAAAACCACGGGGGGGGTGAGCAGTTCTTC.

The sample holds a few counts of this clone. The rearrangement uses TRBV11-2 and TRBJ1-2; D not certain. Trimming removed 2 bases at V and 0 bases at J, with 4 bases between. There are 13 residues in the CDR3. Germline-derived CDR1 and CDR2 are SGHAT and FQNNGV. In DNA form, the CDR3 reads TGTGCCAGCAGCTTAAGTGCTAACTATGGCTACACCTTC. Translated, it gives CASSLSANYGYTF.

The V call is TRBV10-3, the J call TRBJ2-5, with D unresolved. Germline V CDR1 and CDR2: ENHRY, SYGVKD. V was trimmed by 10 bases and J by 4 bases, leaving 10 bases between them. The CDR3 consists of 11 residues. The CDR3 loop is CATASAETQYF. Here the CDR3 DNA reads TGTGCCACCGCCAGCGCAGAGACCCAGTACTTC.

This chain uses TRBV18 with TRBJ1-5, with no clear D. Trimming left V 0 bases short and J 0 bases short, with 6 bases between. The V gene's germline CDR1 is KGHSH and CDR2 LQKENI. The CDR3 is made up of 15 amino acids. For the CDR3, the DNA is TGTGCCAGCTCACCACCGGGCAATAGCAATCAGCCCCAGCATTTT. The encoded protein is CASSPPGNSNQPQHF.

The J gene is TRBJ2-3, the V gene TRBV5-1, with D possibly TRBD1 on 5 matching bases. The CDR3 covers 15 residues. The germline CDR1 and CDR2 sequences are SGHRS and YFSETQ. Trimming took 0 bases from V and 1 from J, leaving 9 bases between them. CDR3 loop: CASSLGTPGTDTQYF. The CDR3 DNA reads TGCGCCAGCAGCTTGGGGACACCGGGCACAGATACGCAGTATTTT.

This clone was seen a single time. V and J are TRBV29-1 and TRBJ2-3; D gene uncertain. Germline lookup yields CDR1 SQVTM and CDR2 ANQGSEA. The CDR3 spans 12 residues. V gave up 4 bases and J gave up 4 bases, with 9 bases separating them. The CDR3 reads CSVAVGPDTQYF. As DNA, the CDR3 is TGCAGCGTTGCGGTGGGCCCAGATACGCAGTATTTT.

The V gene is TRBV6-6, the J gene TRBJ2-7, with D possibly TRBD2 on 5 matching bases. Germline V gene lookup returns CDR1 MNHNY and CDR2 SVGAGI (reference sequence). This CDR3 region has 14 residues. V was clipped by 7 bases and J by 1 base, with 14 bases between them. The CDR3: CASTPWRGSYEQYF. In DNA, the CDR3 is TGTGCCAGCACCCCATGGAGAGGGTCCTACGAGCAGTACTTC.

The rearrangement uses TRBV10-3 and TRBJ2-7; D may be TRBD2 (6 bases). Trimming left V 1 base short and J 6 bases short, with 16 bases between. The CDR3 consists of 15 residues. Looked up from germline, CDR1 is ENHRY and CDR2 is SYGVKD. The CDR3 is CAISEFGGASGEQYF. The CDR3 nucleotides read TGTGCCATCAGTGAGTTCGGGGGAGCATCTGGCGAGCAGTACTTC.

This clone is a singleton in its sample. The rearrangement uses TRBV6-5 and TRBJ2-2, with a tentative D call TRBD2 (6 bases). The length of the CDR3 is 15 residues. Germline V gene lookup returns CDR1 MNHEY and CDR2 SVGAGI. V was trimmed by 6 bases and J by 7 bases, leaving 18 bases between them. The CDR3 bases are TGTGCCAGCAGGCCACCGACTAGGGTCGGCGGGGAGCTGTTTTTT. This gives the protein CASRPPTRVGGELFF.

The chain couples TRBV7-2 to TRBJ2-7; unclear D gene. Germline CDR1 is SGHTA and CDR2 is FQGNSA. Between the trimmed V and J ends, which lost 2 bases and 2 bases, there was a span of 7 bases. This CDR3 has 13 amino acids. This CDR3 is CASSLQPTYEQYF. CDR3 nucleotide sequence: TGTGCCAGCAGCTTACAGCCCACCTACGAGCAGTACTTC.

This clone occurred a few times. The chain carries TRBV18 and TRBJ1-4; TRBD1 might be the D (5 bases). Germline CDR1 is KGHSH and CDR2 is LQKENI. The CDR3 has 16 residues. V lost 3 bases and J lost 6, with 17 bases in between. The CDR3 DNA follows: TGTGCCAGCTCACCGCTCCAGGGAAATACCGATGAAAAACTGTTTTTT. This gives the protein CASSPLQGNTDEKLFF.

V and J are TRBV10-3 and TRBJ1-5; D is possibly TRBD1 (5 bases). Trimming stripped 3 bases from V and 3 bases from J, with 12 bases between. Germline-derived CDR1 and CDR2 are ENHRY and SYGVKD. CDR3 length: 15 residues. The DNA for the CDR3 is TGTGCCATCAGTGAACAGGTGGCCAACAATCAGCCCCAGCATTTT. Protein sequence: CAISEQVANNQPQHF.

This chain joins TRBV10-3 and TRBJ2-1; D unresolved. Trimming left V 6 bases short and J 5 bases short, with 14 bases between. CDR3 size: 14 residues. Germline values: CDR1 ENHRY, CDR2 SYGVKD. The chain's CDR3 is CAIRKAGTDNEQFF. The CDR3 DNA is TGTGCCATCAGGAAGGCAGGAACGGACAATGAGCAGTTCTTC.

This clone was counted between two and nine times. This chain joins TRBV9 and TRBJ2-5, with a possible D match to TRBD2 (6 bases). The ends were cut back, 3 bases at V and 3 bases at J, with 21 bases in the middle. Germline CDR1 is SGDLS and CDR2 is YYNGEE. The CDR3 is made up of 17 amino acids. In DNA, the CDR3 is TGTGCCAGCAGCGGTATGGGGCGGGATTCTCCAGAAGAGACCCAGTACTTC. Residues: CASSGMGRDSPEETQYF. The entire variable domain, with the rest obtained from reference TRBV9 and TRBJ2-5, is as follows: DSGVTQTPKHLITATGQRVTLRCSPRSGDLSVYWYQQSLDQGLQFLIQYYNGEERAKGNILERFSAQQFPDLHSELNLSSLELGDSALYFCASSGMGRDSPEETQYFGPGTRLLVL.

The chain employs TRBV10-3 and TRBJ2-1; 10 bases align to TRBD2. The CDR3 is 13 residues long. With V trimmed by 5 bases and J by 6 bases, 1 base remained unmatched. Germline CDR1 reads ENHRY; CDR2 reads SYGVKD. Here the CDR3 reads CAISPSGGNEQFF. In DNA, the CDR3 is TGTGCCATCAGTCCTAGCGGGGGCAATGAGCAGTTCTTC.

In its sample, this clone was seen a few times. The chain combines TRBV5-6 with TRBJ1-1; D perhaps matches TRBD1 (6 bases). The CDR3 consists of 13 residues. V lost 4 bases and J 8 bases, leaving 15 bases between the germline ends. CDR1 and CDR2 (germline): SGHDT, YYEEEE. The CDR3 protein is CASSRVGGAEAFF. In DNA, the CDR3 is TGTGCCAGCAGCCGCGTAGGGGGAGCCGAAGCTTTCTTT.

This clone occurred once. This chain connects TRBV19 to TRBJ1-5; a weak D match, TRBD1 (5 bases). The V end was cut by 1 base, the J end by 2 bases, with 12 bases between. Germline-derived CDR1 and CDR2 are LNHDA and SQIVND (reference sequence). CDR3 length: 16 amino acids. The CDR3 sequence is CASSIGGQGGNQPQHF. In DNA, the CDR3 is TGTGCCAGTAGTATAGGGGGCCAGGGTGGCAATCAGCCCCAGCATTTT.

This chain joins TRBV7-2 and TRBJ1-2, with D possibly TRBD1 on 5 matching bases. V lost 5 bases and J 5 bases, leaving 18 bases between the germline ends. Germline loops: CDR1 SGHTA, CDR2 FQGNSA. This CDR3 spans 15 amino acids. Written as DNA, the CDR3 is TGTGCCAGCAGCGTTAGAGGCAGGGAGATTTATGGCTACACCTTC. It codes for CASSVRGREIYGYTF.

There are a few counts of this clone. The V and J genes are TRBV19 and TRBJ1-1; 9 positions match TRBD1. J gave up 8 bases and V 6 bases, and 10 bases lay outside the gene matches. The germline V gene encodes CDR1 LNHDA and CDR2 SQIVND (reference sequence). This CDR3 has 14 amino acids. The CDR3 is CASSEGQGWGEAFF. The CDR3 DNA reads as TGTGCCAGTAGCGAGGGACAGGGATGGGGGGAAGCTTTCTTT.

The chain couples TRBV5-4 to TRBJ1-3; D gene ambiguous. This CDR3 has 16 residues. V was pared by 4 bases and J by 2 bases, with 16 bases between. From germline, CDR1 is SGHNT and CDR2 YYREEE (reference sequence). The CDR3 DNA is TGTGCCAGCAGCCCAGAAGGATCGTTCCCTGGAAACACCATATATTTT. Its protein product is CASSPEGSFPGNTIYF.

The CDR3 DNA sequence: TGTGCCAGCAGTTCGCCGGGACAGGACTTCGAGTACTTC. Protein product: CASSSPGQDFEYF. V and J are TRBV6-1 and TRBJ2-7; 8 bases are a match to TRBD1. J gave up 11 bases and V 5 bases, and 11 bases lay outside the gene matches. The CDR3 runs 13 residues. The germline gives CDR1 MNHNS, CDR2 SASEGT.

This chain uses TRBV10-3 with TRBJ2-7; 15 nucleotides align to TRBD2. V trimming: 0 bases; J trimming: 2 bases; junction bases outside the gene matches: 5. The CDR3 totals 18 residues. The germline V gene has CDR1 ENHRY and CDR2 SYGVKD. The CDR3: CAISESHGTSGRTYEQYF. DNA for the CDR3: TGTGCCATCAGTGAGTCGCACGGGACTAGCGGGAGGACCTACGAGCAGTACTTC.

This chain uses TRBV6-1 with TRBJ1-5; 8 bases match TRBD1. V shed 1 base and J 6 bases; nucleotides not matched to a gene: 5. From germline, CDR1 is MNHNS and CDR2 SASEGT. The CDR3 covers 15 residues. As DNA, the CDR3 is TGTGCCAGCAGTGAAGGGGCAGGGGGCGGTCAGCCCCAGCATTTT. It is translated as CASSEGAGGGQPQHF.

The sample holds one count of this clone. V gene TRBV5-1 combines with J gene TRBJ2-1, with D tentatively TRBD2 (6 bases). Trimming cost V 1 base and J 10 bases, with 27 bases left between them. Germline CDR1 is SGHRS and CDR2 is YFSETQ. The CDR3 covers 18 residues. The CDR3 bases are TGCGCCAGCAGCTTGAAATCTGCGGGGCTCACGCATTTAAGGGAGCAGTTCTTC. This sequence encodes CASSLKSAGLTHLREQFF.